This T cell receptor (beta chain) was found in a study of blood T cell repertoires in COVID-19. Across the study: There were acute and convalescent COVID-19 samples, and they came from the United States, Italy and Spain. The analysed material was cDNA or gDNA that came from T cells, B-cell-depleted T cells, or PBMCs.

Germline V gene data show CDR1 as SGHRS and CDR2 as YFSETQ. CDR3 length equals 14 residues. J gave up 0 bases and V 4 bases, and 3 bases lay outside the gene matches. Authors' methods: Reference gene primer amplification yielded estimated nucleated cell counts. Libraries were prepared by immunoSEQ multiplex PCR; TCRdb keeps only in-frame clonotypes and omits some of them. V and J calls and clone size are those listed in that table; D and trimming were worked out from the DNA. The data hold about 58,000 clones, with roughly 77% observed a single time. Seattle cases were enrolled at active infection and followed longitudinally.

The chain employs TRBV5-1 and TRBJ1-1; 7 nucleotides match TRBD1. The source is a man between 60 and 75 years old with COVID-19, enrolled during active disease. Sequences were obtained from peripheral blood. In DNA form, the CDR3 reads TGCGCCAGCAGCCCGGGACAGATGAACACTGAAGCTTTCTTT. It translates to CASSPGQMNTEAFF.